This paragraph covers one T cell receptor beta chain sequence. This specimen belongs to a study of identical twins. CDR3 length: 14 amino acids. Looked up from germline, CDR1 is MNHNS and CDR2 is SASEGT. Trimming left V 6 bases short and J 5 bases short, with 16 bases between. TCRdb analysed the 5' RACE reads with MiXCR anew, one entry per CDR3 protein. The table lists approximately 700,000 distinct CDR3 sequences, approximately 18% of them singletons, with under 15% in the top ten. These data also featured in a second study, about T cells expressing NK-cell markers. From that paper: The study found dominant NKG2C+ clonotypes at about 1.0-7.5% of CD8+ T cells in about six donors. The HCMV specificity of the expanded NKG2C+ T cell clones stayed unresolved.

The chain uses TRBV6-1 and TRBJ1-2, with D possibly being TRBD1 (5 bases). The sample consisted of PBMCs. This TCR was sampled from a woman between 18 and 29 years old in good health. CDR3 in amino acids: CASRPSQGLYGYTF. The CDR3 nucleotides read TGTGCCAGCAGGCCTTCTCAGGGCTTGTATGGCTACACCTTC.